This T cell receptor (beta chain) was sequenced in a study of shared clonotypes between healthy human individuals. CDR3 length: 15 residues. Trimming pared 4 bases from V and 3 bases from J, leaving 15 bases between. In germline, CDR1 is SEHNR, CDR2 FQNEAQ (reference sequence). The method was immunoSEQ multiplex PCR; TCRdb's version includes in-frame clones alone and lacks a portion of them. The sample comprises approximately 500,000 clones, 79% of which are singletons, and 10% to 15% rests with the top ten. This rearrangement joins TRBV7-9 to TRBJ1-2; maybe TRBD1 (5 bases). The specimen was PBMCs. The TCR originated in a woman aged 40 to 55 in good health. Some clones in this sample may be carry-over from other donors' samples. CDR3 region: CASSSAGGVDYGYTF. DNA for the CDR3: TGTGCCAGCAGCTCCGCCGGGGGGGTTGACTATGGCTACACCTTC.